Following are 13 T cell receptor beta chains from one sample sequenced in a study of T cell responses to AZD1222 COVID-19 vaccine. The method was immunoSEQ multiplex PCR; TCRdb's version includes in-frame clones alone and lacks a portion of them. Of over 130,000 clones in the sample, less than 95% were seen once. The starting material was peripheral blood, obtained on day 0 of AZD1222 vaccination. The receptors shown here come from an adult in good health.

The genes are TRBV5-5 and TRBJ1-1, with D possibly TRBD1 on 5 matching bases. Germline-derived CDR1 and CDR2 are SGHKS and YYEKEE (reference sequence). Trimming cost V 3 bases and J 11 bases, with 11 bases left between them. This CDR3 contains 11 residues. CDR3 sequence (DNA): TGTGCCAGCAGCTGGGACGCTACGGCTTTCTTT. It encodes CASSWDATAFF. Full variable domain (outside the CDR3, taken from reference TRBV5-5 and TRBJ1-1): DAGVTQSPTHLIKTRGQQVTLRCSPISGHKSVSWYQQVLGQGPQFIFQYYEKEERGRGNFPDRFSARQFPNYSSELNVNALLLGDSALYLCASSWDATAFFGQGTRLTVV.

This chain uses TRBV9 with TRBJ2-5, with 13 bases aligning to TRBD2. The V segment lost 3 bases and the J segment 5 bases; nucleotides outside the gene matches: 7. Germline CDR1 is SGDLS and CDR2 is YYNGEE. The CDR3 has 16 amino acids. The CDR3 DNA sequence: TGTGCCAGCAGCGCCGGACTAGCGGGAGCGATGGAGACCCAGTACTTC. As protein: CASSAGLAGAMETQYF. The entire variable domain, with the rest obtained from reference TRBV9 and TRBJ2-5, is as follows: DSGVTQTPKHLITATGQRVTLRCSPRSGDLSVYWYQQSLDQGLQFLIQYYNGEERAKGNILERFSAQQFPDLHSELNLSSLELGDSALYFCASSAGLAGAMETQYFGPGTRLLVL.

On this clone itself: The sample holds other DNA sequences that translate to the same CDR3. CDR3 in DNA: TGTGCCAGCTCACCCGGGACTACGAACACTGAAGCTTTCTTT. This translates into CASSPGTTNTEAFF. The rearrangement joins TRBV18 to TRBJ1-1; maybe TRBD1 (5 bases). CDR1 is KGHSH and CDR2 is LQKENI in the germline V gene. The V and J ends lost 3 bases and 1 base respectively, with 9 bases between them. This CDR3 has 14 residues.

The chain links TRBV6-5 to TRBJ2-7, with 13 bases lining up with TRBD2. V shed 6 bases, J shed 5 bases, and the junction held 4 bases outside the gene matches. Germline V gene data show CDR1 as MNHEY and CDR2 as SVGAGI. The CDR3 runs to 14 residues. The CDR3 protein is CASRTSGRAHEQYV. For the CDR3, the DNA is TGTGCCAGCAGAACTAGCGGGAGGGCCCACGAGCAGTACGTC.

The chain carries TRBV4-2 and TRBJ2-5; 10 bases agree with TRBD1. Looked up from germline, CDR1 is LGHNA and CDR2 is YNFKEQ. CDR3 size: 15 residues. V shed 3 bases, J shed 2 bases, and the junction held 3 bases outside the gene matches. The CDR3 loop reads CASSHSDRGQETQYF. DNA of the CDR3: TGTGCCAGCAGCCATTCGGACAGGGGGCAAGAGACCCAGTACTTC.

The CDR3 sequence: CATVRDRVSNTIYF. CDR3 nucleotides: TGTGCCACGGTCCGAGACCGGGTGTCGAACACCATATATTTT. The chain recombines TRBV19 with TRBJ1-3; D is undetermined. V lost 10 bases and J 7 bases, leaving 20 bases between the germline ends. Germline lookup yields CDR1 LNHDA and CDR2 SQIVND (reference sequence). This CDR3 is 14 amino acids long.

The chain uses TRBV19 and TRBJ1-2; 8 bases line up with TRBD1. V gave up 7 bases and J gave up 7 bases; unmatched junction bases: 17. Per the germline V gene, CDR1 is LNHDA and CDR2 is SQIVND (reference sequence). The CDR3 sequence is 16 residues long. This CDR3 reads CASTSRLSGGVFGYTF. The CDR3 bases are TGTGCCAGTACCTCCCGGTTGTCAGGGGGCGTGTTTGGCTACACCTTC.

This clone was observed once. The chain links TRBV6-5 to TRBJ2-7, with 9 bases identical to TRBD1. V lost 6 bases, J lost 12 bases, and 12 bases stayed unmatched. CDR1 is MNHEY and CDR2 is SVGAGI in the germline V gene. This CDR3 has 13 residues. CDR3 loop: CASRPGQGGKMYV. The CDR3 DNA follows: TGTGCCAGCAGGCCGGGACAGGGTGGAAAAATGTACGTC.

This rearrangement joins TRBV19 to TRBJ1-1; D possibly corresponds to TRBD1 (5 bases). CDR1 and CDR2 from the germline V gene are LNHDA and SQIVND (reference sequence). V lost 1 base and J lost 8, with 17 bases in between. This CDR3 is built from 15 residues. The chain's CDR3 is CASSIGGAKKDEAFF. CDR3 nucleotide sequence: TGTGCCAGTAGTATAGGTGGGGCCAAAAAAGACGAAGCTTTCTTT.

The J gene is TRBJ2-7, the V gene TRBV2; D gene unclear. Per the germline V gene, CDR1 is SNHLY and CDR2 is FYNNEI. CDR3 size: 9 residues. CDR3 bases: TGTGCCAGCAGTGAATTCCCAGTCGTC. Encoded protein: CASSEFPVV.

The CDR3 region has the DNA TGTGCCACCAGTGATTTGCGGGGCAATGAGCAGTTCTTC. Translation gives CATSDLRGNEQFF. V usage is TRBV24-1 and J usage is TRBJ2-1; the D gene is possibly TRBD2 (5 bases). The CDR3 has 13 amino acids. Per the germline V gene, CDR1 is KGHDR and CDR2 is SFDVKD. Trimming took off 0 bases at V and 6 bases at J, with 5 bases between the two ends.

V usage is TRBV19 and J usage is TRBJ1-2, with 9 bases matching TRBD1. CDR3 length: 15 residues. Trimming removed 1 base from V and 4 bases from J; junction bases left unmatched: 4. Germline V gives CDR1 LNHDA, CDR2 SQIVND (reference sequence). DNA for the CDR3: TGTGCCAGTAGTATAGCGTCGACAGGGGGCTATGGCTACACCTTC. It is translated as CASSIASTGGYGYTF. Based on the CDR3 plus reference TRBV19 and TRBJ1-2, the full variable domain is DGGITQSPKYLFRKEGQNVTLSCEQNLNHDAMYWYRQDPGQGLRLIYYSQIVNDFQKGDIAEGYSVSREKKESFPLTVTSAQKNPTAFYLCASSIASTGGYGYTFGSGTRLTVV.

The chain is built from TRBV1 and TRBJ1-3. TRBV1 is a recognized pseudogene. This CDR3 has 18 amino acids. CDR3 residues: CTSSQDQFIPPSGNTIYF. Written as DNA, the CDR3 is TGCACCAGCAGCCAAGATCAATTTATCCCTCCTTCTGGAAACACCATATATTTT.